This is a list of T cell receptor beta chains from one sample in a study of cytomegalovirus exposure and HLA in healthy donors. Here immunoSEQ multiplex PCR was the method, and the copy in TCRdb shows in-frame clones only, minus some. The table records more than 95,000 clones, 64% of them present only once. The sequenced sample consisted of PBMCs. These receptors were collected from a man aged 55-75 years in good health and CMV-seronegative. Both conserved end residues are part of each CDR3. A D gene is named only where the DNA matches it firmly. Clone size is stated in some rows and not others, as once, few, many or a class when expanded.

>TRBJ2-1|once|13|TRBV7-3|.
CASSPQGGPKQFF
TGTGCCAGCAGCCCCCAGGGGGGTCCAAAGCAGTTCTTC
>TRBJ2-7|.|17|TRBV5-5|TRBD2
CASSHRLAGGISYEQYF
TGTGCCAGCAGCCACCGACTAGCGGGAGGTATTTCCTACGAGCAGTACTTC
>TRBJ2-7|.|14|TRBV6-5|.
CASSEGWASYEQYF
TGTGCCAGCAGTGAGGGATGGGCGTCCTACGAGCAGTACTTC
>TRBJ2-2|.|15|TRBV5-1|TRBD1
CASSTGQGNTGELFF
TGCGCCAGCAGCACTGGACAGGGAAACACCGGGGAGCTGTTTTTT
>TRBJ2-1|.|15|TRBV11-2|.
CASSLFLASYNEQFF
TGTGCCAGCAGCTTATTCTTAGCCTCCTACAATGAGCAGTTCTTC
>TRBJ1-6|.|14|TRBV9|TRBD1
CASSVGQVNSPLHF
TGTGCCAGCAGCGTGGGACAGGTTAATTCACCCCTCCACTTT
>TRBJ2-7|.|19|TRBV5-3|.
CARSLEAGSSERRPYEQYF
TGTGCCAGAAGCTTGGAGGCAGGTTCTTCAGAACGCCGACCGTACGAGCAGTACTTC
>TRBJ1-6|.|16|TRBV5-1|.
CASSLLWTAENSPLHF
TGCGCCAGCAGCCTGTTGTGGACAGCTGAAAATTCACCCCTCCACTTT
>TRBJ2-4|.|18|TRBV11-1|TRBD2
CASSRADAGGPAKNIQYF
TGTGCCAGCAGCCGGGCAGATGCGGGAGGTCCCGCCAAAAACATTCAGTACTTC
>TRBJ2-2|.|17|TRBV5-1|.
CASSLSSQIWNTGELFF
TGCGCCAGCAGCTTATCCTCGCAGATTTGGAACACCGGGGAGCTGTTTTTT
>TRBJ1-2|.|14|TRBV5-4|.
CASSLVGGEGGYTF
TGTGCCAGCAGCTTGGTAGGAGGGGAGGGTGGCTACACCTTC
>TRBJ1-4|few|19|TRBV18|TRBD1
CASSPRQGVFPSKGEKLFF
TGTGCCAGCTCACCACGACAGGGGGTTTTCCCCTCCAAGGGCGAAAAACTGTTTTTT
>TRBJ1-2|.|13|TRBV5-4|TRBD1
CASSPDRNYGYTF
TGTGCCAGCAGCCCGGACAGGAACTATGGCTACACCTTC
>TRBJ2-4|.|11|TRBV7-8|.
CASSLAELQYF
TGTGCCAGCAGCCTCGCCGAGCTTCAGTACTTC
>TRBJ2-2|few|15|TRBV19|.
CASSSNGIPTGELFF
TGTGCCAGTAGTTCGAACGGGATCCCCACCGGGGAGCTGTTTTTT
>TRBJ2-7|.|15|TRBV30|.
CAWTVRSTSSYEQYF
TGTGCCTGGACCGTCAGGTCTACATCCTCCTACGAGCAGTACTTC
>TRBJ1-5|few|15|TRBV4-2|.
CASSQEGGGSQPQHF
TGTGCCAGCAGCCAAGAGGGGGGGGGCAGTCAGCCCCAGCATTTT